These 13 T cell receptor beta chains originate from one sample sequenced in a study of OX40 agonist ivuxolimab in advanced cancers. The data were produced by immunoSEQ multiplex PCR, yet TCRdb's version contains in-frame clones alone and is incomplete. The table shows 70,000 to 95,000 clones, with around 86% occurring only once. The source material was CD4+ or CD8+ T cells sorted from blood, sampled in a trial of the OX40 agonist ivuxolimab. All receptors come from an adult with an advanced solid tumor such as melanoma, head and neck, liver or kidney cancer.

The CDR3, as DNA: TGTGCCAGTAGTACTCCATTCGGTGAGCAGTTCTTC. It translates to CASSTPFGEQFF. V gene TRBV19 combines with J gene TRBJ2-1; D not resolved. CDR3 length: 12 amino acids. In germline, CDR1 is LNHDA, CDR2 SQIVND (reference sequence). The V and J ends lost 4 bases and 9 bases respectively, with 10 bases between them. The variable domain in full, completed from reference TRBV19 and TRBJ2-1, reads DGGITQSPKYLFRKEGQNVTLSCEQNLNHDAMYWYRQDPGQGLRLIYYSQIVNDFQKGDIAEGYSVSREKKESFPLTVTSAQKNPTAFYLCASSTPFGEQFFGPGTRLTVL.

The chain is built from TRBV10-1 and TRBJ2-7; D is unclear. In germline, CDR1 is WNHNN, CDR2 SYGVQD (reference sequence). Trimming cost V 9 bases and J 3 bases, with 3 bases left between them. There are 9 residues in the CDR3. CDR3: CASIYEQYF. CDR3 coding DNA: TGCGCCAGTATCTACGAGCAGTACTTC.

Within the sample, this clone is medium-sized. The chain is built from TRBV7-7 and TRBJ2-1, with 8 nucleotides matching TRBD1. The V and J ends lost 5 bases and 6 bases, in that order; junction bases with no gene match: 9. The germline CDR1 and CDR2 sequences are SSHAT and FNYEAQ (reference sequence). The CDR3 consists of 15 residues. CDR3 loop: CASSAQPTGGNEQFF. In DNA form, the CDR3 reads TGTGCCAGCAGCGCCCAGCCAACAGGGGGCAATGAGCAGTTCTTC.

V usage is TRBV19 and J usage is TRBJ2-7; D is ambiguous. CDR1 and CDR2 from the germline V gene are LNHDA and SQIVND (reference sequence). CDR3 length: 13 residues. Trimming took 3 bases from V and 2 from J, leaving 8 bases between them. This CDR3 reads CASSMNPPYEQYF. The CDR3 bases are TGTGCCAGTAGTATGAACCCGCCCTACGAGCAGTACTTC.

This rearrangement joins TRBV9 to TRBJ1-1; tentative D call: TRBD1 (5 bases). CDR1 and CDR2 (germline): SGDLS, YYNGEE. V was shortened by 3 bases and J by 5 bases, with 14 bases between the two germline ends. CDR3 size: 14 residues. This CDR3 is CASSAYGGRTEAFF. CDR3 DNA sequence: TGTGCCAGCAGCGCATACGGGGGGAGGACTGAAGCTTTCTTT.

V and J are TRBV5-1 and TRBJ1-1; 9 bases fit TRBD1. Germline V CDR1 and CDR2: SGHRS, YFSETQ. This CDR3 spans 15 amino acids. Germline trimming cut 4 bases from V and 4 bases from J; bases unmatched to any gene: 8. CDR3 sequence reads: CASSVLQGAGTEAFF. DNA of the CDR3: TGCGCCAGCAGCGTACTACAGGGGGCAGGCACTGAAGCTTTCTTT.

The CDR3 DNA sequence: TGTGCCTGGAGTCTACAAACCTCTCGCGGCACTGAAGCTTTCTTT. This encodes CAWSLQTSRGTEAFF. The rearrangement links TRBV30 to TRBJ1-1; D unresolved. The CDR3 is 15 amino acids. Germline-derived CDR1 and CDR2 are GTSNPN and SVGIG (reference sequence). The ends were cut back, 2 bases at V and 4 bases at J, with 17 bases in the middle. Supplemented by reference TRBV30 and TRBJ1-1, the full variable domain reads SQTIHQWPATLVQPVGSPLSLECTVEGTSNPNLYWYRQAAGRGLQLLFYSVGIGQISSEVPQNLSASRPQDRQFILSSKKLLLSDSGFYLCAWSLQTSRGTEAFFGQGTRLTVV.

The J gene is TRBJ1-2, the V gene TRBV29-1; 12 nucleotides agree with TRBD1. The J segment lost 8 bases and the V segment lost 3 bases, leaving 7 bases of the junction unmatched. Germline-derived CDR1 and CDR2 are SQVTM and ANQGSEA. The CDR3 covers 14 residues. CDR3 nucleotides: TGCAGCGTTGATGGGACAGGGGGCGCGAGGGGCTACACCTTC. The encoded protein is CSVDGTGGARGYTF.

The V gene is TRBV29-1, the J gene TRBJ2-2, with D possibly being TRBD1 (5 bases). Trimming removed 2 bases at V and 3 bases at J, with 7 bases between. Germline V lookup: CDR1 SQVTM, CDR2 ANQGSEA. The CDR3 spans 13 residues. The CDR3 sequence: CSVEQGYTGELFF. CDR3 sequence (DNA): TGCAGCGTTGAACAGGGCTACACCGGGGAGCTGTTTTTT.

The CDR3 DNA is TGCGCCAGCAGCGGGGCAGGCAGCTCCTACGAGCAGTACTTC. Translating gives CASSGAGSSYEQYF. The chain uses TRBV5-1 and TRBJ2-7, with D possibly being TRBD1 (5 bases). Germline CDR1 SGHRS, CDR2 YFSETQ. The CDR3 covers 14 residues. Trimming took off 4 bases at V and 0 bases at J, with 11 bases between the two ends.

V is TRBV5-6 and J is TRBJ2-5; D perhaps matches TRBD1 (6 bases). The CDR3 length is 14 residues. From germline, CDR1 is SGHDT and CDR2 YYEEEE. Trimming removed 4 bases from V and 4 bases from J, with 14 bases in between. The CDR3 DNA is TGTGCCAGCAGCAAGAGGACAGACAGAGAGACCCAGTACTTC. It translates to CASSKRTDRETQYF.

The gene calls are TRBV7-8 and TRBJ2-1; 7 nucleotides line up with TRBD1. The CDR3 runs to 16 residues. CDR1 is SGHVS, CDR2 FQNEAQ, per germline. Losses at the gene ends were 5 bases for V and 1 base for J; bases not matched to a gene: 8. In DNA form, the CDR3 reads TGTGCCAGCAGCCTGATTCAGGGGGTATCCTACAATGAGCAGTTCTTC. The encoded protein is CASSLIQGVSYNEQFF.

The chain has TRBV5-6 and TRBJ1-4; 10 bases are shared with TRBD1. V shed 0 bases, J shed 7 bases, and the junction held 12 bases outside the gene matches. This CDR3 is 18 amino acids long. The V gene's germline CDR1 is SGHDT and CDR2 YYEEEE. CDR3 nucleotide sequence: TGTGCCAGCAGCTTGGGTGCGGGACAGGGGAGGAATAGTGAAAAACTGTTTTTT. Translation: CASSLGAGQGRNSEKLFF.